This T cell receptor beta chain comes out of a study of Graves' ophthalmopathy and Graves' hyperthyroidism. Study context: Peripheral blood collection took place at initial diagnosis, before any treatment.

This clonotype appeared many times. Its antigen is still unknown. Diagnosis used clinical symptoms, serum thyroxine, TRAb, thyroid ultrasound and orbital computed tomography. Trimming cost V 2 bases and J 1 base, with 6 bases left between them. Germline lookup yields CDR1 SGDLS and CDR2 YYNGEE. The CDR3 consists of 14 residues. Scientists amplified the TCR beta CDR3 regions from RNA transcripts. RT-PCR in the first round used HTBI primers; a second-round multiplex PCR followed. Each CDR3 protein gets one entry after TCRdb re-called the multiplex PCR reads with MiXCR. This sample carries about 740,000 distinct CDR3 sequences, roughly two fifths of them seen once, and the ten largest clones take roughly 45%. Broader study findings: Most clonotypes expanded in thyroid above 0.001 frequency were present in blood too.

The source of this sequence is an adult man with Graves' ophthalmopathy. The specimen sequenced was peripheral blood. This sequence joins TRBV9 and TRBJ2-2; D not resolved. CDR3 sequence reads: CASSVAVNTGELFF. The DNA for the CDR3 is TGTGCCAGCAGCGTCGCGGTGAACACCGGGGAGCTGTTTTTT.